This entry lists 2 T cell receptor beta chains sequenced from one sample in a study of breast tumors, draining lymph nodes, adjacent tissues (TCRdb year 2016). Lymph node samples came from the axillary draining lymph nodes of breast cancer patients. Libraries came from multiplex PCR. This sample was sequenced with an Illumina HiSeq 2000. TCRdb reanalyzed the raw reads on its own, using fastp at Q25 for trimming and MiXCR for clone calling, and kept in-frame beta chains. Each entry merges the rows of one CDR3 protein and shows their most common DNA and genes. This sample is represented by about 140,000 distinct CDR3 sequences; 32% of them were singletons. Approximately 2.2% of the sample lies in the top ten. The specimen sequenced was axillary lymph node tissue. The source is a female donor with breast cancer. Some clones in this sample may be carry-over from other donors' samples.

This clonotype was detected many times. The chain joins TRBV9 to TRBJ1-4; maybe TRBD1 (5 bases). V shed 4 bases and J shed 4 bases, with 11 bases lying between them. This CDR3 is built from 14 residues. The germline CDR1 and CDR2 sequences are SGDLS and YYNGEE. CDR3 in amino acids: CASSTRQSNEKLFF. The DNA for the CDR3 is TGTGCCAGCAGCACAAGACAGAGTAATGAAAAACTGTTTTTT.

The chain carries TRBV4-3 and TRBJ1-1; the D gene is possibly TRBD1 (5 bases). Germline CDR1 and CDR2: LGHNA and YSLEER. This CDR3 comprises 15 residues. The germline V and J ends were trimmed by 4 bases and 1 base, with 13 bases remaining between them. CDR3 in amino acids: CASSPGQEKNTEAFF. Here the CDR3 DNA reads TGCGCCAGCAGCCCCGGACAAGAAAAGAACACTGAAGCTTTCTTT.